This T cell receptor (beta chain) is from a study of Graves' ophthalmopathy and Graves' hyperthyroidism. Beta-chain TCR CDR3 regions were amplified from RNA transcripts. First-round RT-PCR used HTBI primers; second-round multiplex PCR followed. From the multiplex PCR reads, TCRdb called clonotypes with MiXCR, one entry per CDR3 protein. This sample has 650,000 to 800,000 distinct CDR3 sequences; over 40% occur once, and the top ten carry roughly 3.5%. Excluded: other autoimmune disease, uncontrolled infection, pregnancy or lactation. PBMCs were isolated by Ficoll-Paque density gradient centrifugation, using about 9.5 ml of fresh peripheral blood as the starting material. Regarding this clonotype: Its antigen is still unknown. No conserved phenylalanine or tryptophan is present at the end of the CDR3, so a read error is the likely explanation.

Points from the study as a whole: Also, most clonotypes expanded in the thyroid above 0.001 frequency appeared in blood.

V shed 9 bases and J shed 2 bases, with 11 bases lying between them. The germline V gene encodes CDR1 KGHDR and CDR2 SFDVKD. The CDR3 covers 13 residues. The genes are TRBV24-1 and TRBJ2-3; maybe TRBD2 (6 bases). The sample was peripheral blood. The TCR was taken from an adult man with Graves' ophthalmopathy. In DNA form, the CDR3 reads TGTGCCACCGAGGGACTTAACACAGATACGCAGTATGTT. Translating it yields CATEGLNTDTQYV.